Each of the 28 T cell receptor beta chains below was sequenced from the same sample in a study of blood T cell repertoires in COVID-19. Data came from immunoSEQ multiplex PCR; TCRdb stores just in-frame clones and leaves some out. The table lists fewer than 90,000 clones, 88% of them singletons. Material for sequencing was peripheral blood. The receptors were gathered from a human donor in a cohort sampled during active COVID-19.

This clone was seen just once. V usage is TRBV10-3 and J usage is TRBJ2-7, with 9 bases identical to TRBD2. The germline V gene has CDR1 ENHRY and CDR2 SYGVKD. CDR3 length equals 16 residues. J was trimmed by 2 bases and V by 4 bases; bases with no gene match: 9. The CDR3 nucleotides are TGTGCCATCAGTGCCAGCGGGGGGCCCGGCGCCTACGAGCAGTACTTC. Translated, it gives CAISASGGPGAYEQYF.

On this clone itself: Mismatch with germline at one junction end may stem from a read error. The gene calls are TRBV7-7 and TRBJ2-5; no clear D. CDR1 is SSHAT, CDR2 FNYEAQ, per germline (reference sequence). CDR3 length: 15 residues. The CDR3: CASSLAPLNWETQYF. The CDR3 DNA reads as TGTGCTAGCAGCTTAGCCCCGCTAAACTGGGAGACCCAGTACTTC.

The rearrangement uses TRBV15 and TRBJ1-6; D is possibly TRBD1 (5 bases). V was pared by 5 bases and J by 5 bases, with 19 bases between. This CDR3 is built from 17 residues. Germline values: CDR1 LNHNV, CDR2 YYDKDF (reference sequence). This chain's CDR3 is CATSRGDAAIDNSPLHF. The CDR3 DNA is TGTGCCACCAGCCGCGGGGACGCGGCGATTGATAATTCACCCCTCCACTTT.

V is TRBV5-1 and J is TRBJ2-1, with 15 nucleotides matching TRBD2. This CDR3 is 15 amino acids long. Germline values: CDR1 SGHRS, CDR2 YFSETQ. The trim removed 3 bases at V and 7 bases at J, leaving 2 bases unmatched. CDR3 protein: CASSSGLAGGNEQFF. The CDR3 nucleotides are TGCGCCAGCAGCTCCGGACTAGCGGGAGGGAATGAGCAGTTCTTC.

The count of this clone is one. V gene TRBV7-2 combines with J gene TRBJ1-4; 10 bases agree with TRBD1. Germline values: CDR1 SGHTA, CDR2 FQGNSA. The CDR3 length is 14 residues. With V trimmed by 5 bases and J by 8 bases, 5 bases remained unmatched. The CDR3 DNA is TGTGCCAGCAGCCTTGACAGGGGGCACGAAAAACTGTTTTTT. Its translation is CASSLDRGHEKLFF.

This clone was counted once. The J gene is TRBJ1-6, the V gene TRBV19, with D possibly matching TRBD1 (6 bases). This CDR3 comprises 17 residues. Germline loops: CDR1 LNHDA, CDR2 SQIVND (reference sequence). V lost 3 bases to trimming and J lost 5 bases, with 17 bases between them. Written as DNA, the CDR3 is TGTGCCAGTAGTATCTCGGGCGGGGGCGGCGATAATTCACCCCTCCACTTT. This encodes CASSISGGGGDNSPLHF.

The chain combines TRBV2 with TRBJ2-3, with 9 nucleotides matching TRBD1. This CDR3 spans 15 amino acids. Trimming cost V 7 bases and J 5 bases; bases outside gene matches: 10. Germline-derived CDR1 and CDR2 are SNHLY and FYNNEI. CDR3 nucleotides: TGTGCCAGCAAGGAACAGGGGGCAGGTGGAGATACGCAGTATTTT. This sequence encodes CASKEQGAGGDTQYF.

The J gene is TRBJ2-1, the V gene TRBV20-1; 8 bases are shared with TRBD1. This CDR3 region has 11 residues. V gave up 3 bases and J gave up 15 bases; unmatched junction bases: 7. Germline V gene lookup returns CDR1 DFQATT and CDR2 SNEGSKA (reference sequence). As DNA, the CDR3 is TGCAGTGCTAGGCCGGGGACAGGAACGTTCTTC. Amino acids: CSARPGTGTFF.

The sample holds one count of this clone. V is TRBV15 and J is TRBJ2-7; TRBD2 aligns across 11 bases. The CDR3 consists of 17 residues. V shed 4 bases, J shed 0 bases, and the junction held 8 bases outside the gene matches. Germline-derived CDR1 and CDR2 are LNHNV and YYDKDF (reference sequence). The CDR3 region is CATSTGLADRSSYEQYV. Written as DNA, the CDR3 is TGTGCCACCAGCACGGGACTAGCGGACAGGAGCTCCTACGAGCAGTACGTC.

The CDR3 is CASSQGAKNTEAFF. As DNA, the CDR3 is TGTGCCAGTAGTCAGGGGGCAAAGAACACTGAAGCTTTCTTT. The genes are TRBV19 and TRBJ1-1; TRBD1 agrees at 8 bases. The trim removed 5 bases at V and 1 base at J, leaving 3 bases unmatched. The CDR3 loop spans 14 amino acids. Looked up from germline, CDR1 is LNHDA and CDR2 is SQIVND (reference sequence). Supplemented by reference TRBV19 and TRBJ1-1, the full variable domain reads DGGITQSPKYLFRKEGQNVTLSCEQNLNHDAMYWYRQDPGQGLRLIYYSQIVNDFQKGDIAEGYSVSREKKESFPLTVTSAQKNPTAFYLCASSQGAKNTEAFFGQGTRLTVV.

This clone was recorded only once. This chain connects TRBV7-5 to TRBJ2-1; TRBD2 is taken as the D call from the table, unchecked against the DNA. TRBV7-5 is a recognized pseudogene. This CDR3 is 20 amino acids long. This chain's CDR3 is CARSTRGLAGGPGAYNEQFF. Written as DNA, the CDR3 is TGTGCCAGATCGACGCGGGGGCTGGCGGGAGGGCCCGGGGCCTACAATGAGCAGTTCTTC.

This sequence joins TRBV6-2 or TRBV6-3 and TRBJ1-4; 8 nucleotides agree with TRBD1. V trimming: 5 bases; J trimming: 11 bases; junction bases outside the gene matches: 4. Germline V CDR1 and CDR2: MNHEY, SVGEGT. The CDR3 extends over 12 amino acids. The CDR3 sequence: CASSRTGNKLFF. In DNA form, the CDR3 reads TGTGCCAGCAGTCGGACAGGGAATAAACTGTTTTTT.

This clone has just one count. V gene TRBV7-9 combines with J gene TRBJ2-2; maybe TRBD1 (5 bases). CDR3 length: 15 residues. Between the trimmed V and J ends, which lost 0 bases and 3 bases, there was a span of 8 bases. CDR1 and CDR2 (germline): SEHNR, FQNEAQ (reference sequence). The CDR3 region is CASSLAGLHTGELFF. For the CDR3, the DNA is TGTGCCAGCAGCTTAGCGGGGCTCCACACCGGGGAGCTGTTTTTT.

This chain joins TRBV6-5 and TRBJ1-2, with 7 nucleotides matching TRBD1. The germline V gene has CDR1 MNHEY and CDR2 SVGAGI. The CDR3 sequence is 14 residues long. J lost 4 bases, V lost 4 bases, and 6 bases had no gene match. The CDR3: CASSSPTGVYGYTF. The CDR3 bases are TGTGCCAGCAGTTCTCCCACAGGGGTCTATGGCTACACCTTC.

The chain carries TRBV6-1 and TRBJ2-1, with D maybe TRBD1 (7 bases). Trimming removed 6 bases at V and 7 bases at J, with 13 bases between. CDR3 length equals 13 residues. The germline CDR1 and CDR2 sequences are MNHNS and SASEGT. CDR3 DNA: TGTGCCAGCAGGCGCGGGACAGCTAATGAGCAGTTCTTC. It translates to CASRRGTANEQFF.

The genes are TRBV4-1 and TRBJ2-6; D unclear. V lost 0 bases, J lost 0 bases, and 12 bases lay in between. The CDR3 covers 18 residues. Germline values: CDR1 MGHRA, CDR2 YSYEKL. The CDR3 coding sequence is TGCGCCAGCAGCCAAGATATCCCAGGAAGCTCTGGGGCCAACGTCCTGACTTTC. Amino acid sequence: CASSQDIPGSSGANVLTF.

J is TRBJ1-4 and V is TRBV28, with a weak D call TRBD1 (6 bases). V lost 7 bases to trimming and J lost 5 bases, with 14 bases between them. CDR3 length: 14 amino acids. The germline gives CDR1 MDHEN, CDR2 SYDVKM. The CDR3 nucleotides read TGTGCCAGCACCCCGGCGGGGGCCAATGAAAAACTGTTTTTT. It translates to CASTPAGANEKLFF.

Details on this clone: Since the CDR3 does not end with the conserved phenylalanine or tryptophan, this likely comes from a read error. It is unclear where the CDR3 begins or ends on the DNA, so no DNA is shown, and the CDR3 is as TCRdb lists it. V usage is TRBV5-6 and J usage is TRBJ2-2; the tabulated D call, TRBD2, remains unverified against the DNA. Germline loops: CDR1 SGHDT, CDR2 YYEEEE. The CDR3 extends over 8 residues, inclusive of both ends. CDR3 loop: CASSRRGS.

The J gene is TRBJ2-1, the V gene TRBV24-1; maybe TRBD1 (5 bases). Trimming took 4 bases from V and 8 from J, leaving 14 bases between them. The CDR3 is made up of 14 amino acids. Germline CDR1 is KGHDR and CDR2 is SFDVKD. CDR3 amino acids: CATSDPSMGHEQFF. The CDR3 DNA reads TGTGCCACCAGTGACCCCTCTATGGGGCATGAGCAGTTCTTC.

V usage is TRBV12-3 or TRBV12-4 and J usage is TRBJ2-7, with a possible D match to TRBD1 (6 bases). The CDR3 spans 12 residues. V lost 4 bases and J lost 3, with 7 bases in between. The CDR3 DNA reads TGTGCCAGCAGTTCGGACAGCTACGAGCAGTACTTC. Translating gives CASSSDSYEQYF.

The chain couples TRBV6-1 to TRBJ2-1, with D perhaps TRBD1 (5 bases). Deletions cut 3 bases from V and 0 bases from J, with 6 bases between. The CDR3 totals 14 residues. CDR1 is MNHNS, CDR2 SASEGT, per germline. In DNA form, the CDR3 reads TGTGCCAGCAGTGAGGACATCTCCTACAATGAGCAGTTCTTC. This codes for CASSEDISYNEQFF.

The chain uses TRBV6-1 and TRBJ1-6; 8 nucleotides agree with TRBD1. CDR3 length equals 14 residues. V shed 3 bases and J 7 bases; nucleotides not matched to a gene: 2. Germline V CDR1 and CDR2: MNHNS, SASEGT. CDR3 DNA sequence: TGTGCCAGCAGTGAGACAGGGGAGAATTCACCCCTCCACTTT. Translation: CASSETGENSPLHF.

V usage is TRBV23-1 and J usage is TRBJ2-7, with a tentative D call TRBD2 (5 bases). TRBV23-1 is treated as an ORF (open reading frame) with a function not yet certain. The CDR3 is 14 residues long. With 6 bases removed from V and 7 bases from J, the gap between germline ends came to 19 bases. The CDR3 loop is CASSPPAGTVEQYF. CDR3 nucleotide sequence: TGCGCCAGCAGCCCTCCGGCGGGTACCGTGGAGCAGTACTTC.

This clone appeared once. The chain recombines TRBV5-1 with TRBJ2-5, with unresolved D. Between the trimmed V and J ends, which lost 6 bases and 2 bases, there was a span of 14 bases. This CDR3 is 14 amino acids long. CDR1 is SGHRS and CDR2 is YFSETQ in the germline V gene. In nucleotides, the CDR3 is TGCGCCAGCAAGGCAGGCCAGCCACAAGAGACCCAGTACTTC. Translated: CASKAGQPQETQYF.

The genes are TRBV19 and TRBJ1-6, with D perhaps matching TRBD1 (5 bases). The germline V gene encodes CDR1 LNHDA and CDR2 SQIVND (reference sequence). The V end lost 4 bases, the J end lost 9 bases, and 22 bases lay between the germline ends. The CDR3 has 17 residues. The CDR3 region has the DNA TGTGCCAGTAGTAGACCTCCAGGGTCCGCAGTAGGTTCACCCCTCCACTTT. It is translated as CASSRPPGSAVGSPLHF.

The chain uses TRBV6-6 and TRBJ2-4, with TRBD2 matching over 7 bases. V shed 8 bases and J 9 bases; nucleotides not matched to a gene: 7. This CDR3 contains 12 residues. Germline CDR1 MNHNY, CDR2 SVGAGI (reference sequence). CDR3 loop: CASQGGGSIQYF. CDR3 in DNA: TGTGCCAGCCAAGGCGGGGGTTCCATTCAGTACTTC.

The V gene is TRBV6-5, the J gene TRBJ2-7, with 8 bases matching TRBD1. The CDR3 has 14 amino acids. V shed 5 bases, J shed 3 bases, and the junction held 6 bases outside the gene matches. Looked up from germline, CDR1 is MNHEY and CDR2 is SVGAGI. The CDR3 reads CASSTDRGGYEQYF. For the CDR3, the DNA is TGTGCCAGCAGTACCGACAGGGGAGGCTACGAGCAGTACTTC.

This clone was counted a single time. The CDR3 region is CASSRFLRGTNTEAFF. The CDR3 bases are TGTGCCAGCAGTAGGTTCTTGCGGGGGACCAACACTGAAGCTTTCTTT. This chain uses TRBV28 with TRBJ1-1, with D perhaps TRBD1 (5 bases). This CDR3 is 16 amino acids long. Germline V gives CDR1 MDHEN, CDR2 SYDVKM. Trimming left V 5 bases short and J 2 bases short, with 18 bases between.